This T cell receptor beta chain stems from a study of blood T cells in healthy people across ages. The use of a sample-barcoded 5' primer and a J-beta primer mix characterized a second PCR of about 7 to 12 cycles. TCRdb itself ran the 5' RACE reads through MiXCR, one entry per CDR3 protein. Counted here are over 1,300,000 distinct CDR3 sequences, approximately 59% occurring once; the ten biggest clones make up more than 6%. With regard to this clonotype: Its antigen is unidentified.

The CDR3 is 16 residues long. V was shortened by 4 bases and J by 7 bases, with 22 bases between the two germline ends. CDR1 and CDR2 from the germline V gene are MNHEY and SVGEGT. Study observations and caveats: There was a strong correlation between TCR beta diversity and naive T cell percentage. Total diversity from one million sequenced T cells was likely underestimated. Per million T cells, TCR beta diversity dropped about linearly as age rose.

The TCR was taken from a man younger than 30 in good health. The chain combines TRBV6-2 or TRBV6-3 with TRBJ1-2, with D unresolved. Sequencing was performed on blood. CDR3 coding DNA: TGTGCCAGCAGTTCTGGAATGATGAGGACCATGGGTGGCTACACCTTC. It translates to CASSSGMMRTMGGYTF.